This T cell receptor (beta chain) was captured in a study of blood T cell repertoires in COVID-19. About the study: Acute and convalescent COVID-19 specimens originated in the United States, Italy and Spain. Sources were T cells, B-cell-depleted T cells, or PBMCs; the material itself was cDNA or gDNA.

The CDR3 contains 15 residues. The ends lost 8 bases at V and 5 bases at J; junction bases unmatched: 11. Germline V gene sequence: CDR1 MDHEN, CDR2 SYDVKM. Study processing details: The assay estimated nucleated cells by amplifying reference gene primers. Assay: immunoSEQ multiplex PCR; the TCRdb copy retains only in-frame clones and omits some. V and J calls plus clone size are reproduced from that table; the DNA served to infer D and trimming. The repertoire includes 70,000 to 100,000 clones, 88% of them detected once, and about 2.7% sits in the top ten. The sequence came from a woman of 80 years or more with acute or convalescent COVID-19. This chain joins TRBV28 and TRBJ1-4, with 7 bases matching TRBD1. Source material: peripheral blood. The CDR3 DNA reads TGTGCCAGCTACGCGAGGGGGCGTCCAAATGAAAAACTGTTTTTT. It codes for CASYARGRPNEKLFF.